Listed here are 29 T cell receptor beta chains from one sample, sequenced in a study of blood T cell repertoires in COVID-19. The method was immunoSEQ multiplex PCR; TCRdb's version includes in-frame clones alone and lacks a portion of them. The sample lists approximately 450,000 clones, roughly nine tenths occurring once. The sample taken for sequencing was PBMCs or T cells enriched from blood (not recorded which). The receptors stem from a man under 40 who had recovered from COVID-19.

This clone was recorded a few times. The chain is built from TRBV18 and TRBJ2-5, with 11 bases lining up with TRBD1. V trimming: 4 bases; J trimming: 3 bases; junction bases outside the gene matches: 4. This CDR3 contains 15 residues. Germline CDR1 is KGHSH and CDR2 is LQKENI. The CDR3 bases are TGTGCCAGCTCACGAAGGGGACAGGGGGAAGAGACCCAGTACTTC. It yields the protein CASSRRGQGEETQYF.

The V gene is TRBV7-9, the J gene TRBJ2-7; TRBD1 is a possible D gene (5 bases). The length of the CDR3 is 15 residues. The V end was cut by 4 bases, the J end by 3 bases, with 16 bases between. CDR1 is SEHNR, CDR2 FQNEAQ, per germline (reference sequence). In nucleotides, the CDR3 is TGTGCCAGCAGCTCCCCAGCAGGGAACGACTACGAGCAGTACTTC. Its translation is CASSSPAGNDYEQYF.

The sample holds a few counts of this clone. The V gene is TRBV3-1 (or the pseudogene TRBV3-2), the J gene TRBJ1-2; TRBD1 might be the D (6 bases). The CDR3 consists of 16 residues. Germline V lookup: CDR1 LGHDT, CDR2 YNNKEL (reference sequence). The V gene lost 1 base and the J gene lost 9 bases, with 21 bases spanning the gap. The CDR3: CASSQVGGWQGSRYTF. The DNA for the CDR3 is TGTGCCAGCAGCCAAGTGGGAGGGTGGCAGGGGAGCCGCTACACCTTC.

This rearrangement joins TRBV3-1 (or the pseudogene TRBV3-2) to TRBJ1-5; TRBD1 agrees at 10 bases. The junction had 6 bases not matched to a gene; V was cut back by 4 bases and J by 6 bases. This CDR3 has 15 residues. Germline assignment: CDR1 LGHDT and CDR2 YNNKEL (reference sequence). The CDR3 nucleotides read TGTGCCAGCAGCCCGACCCGGGACAGGGGTCAGCCCCAGCATTTT. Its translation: CASSPTRDRGQPQHF.

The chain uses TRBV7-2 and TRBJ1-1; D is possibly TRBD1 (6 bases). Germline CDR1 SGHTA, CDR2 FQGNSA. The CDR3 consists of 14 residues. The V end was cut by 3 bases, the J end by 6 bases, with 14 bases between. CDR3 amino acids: CASSFQGLVAEAFF. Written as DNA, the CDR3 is TGTGCCAGCAGCTTCCAGGGGCTTGTGGCTGAAGCTTTCTTT.

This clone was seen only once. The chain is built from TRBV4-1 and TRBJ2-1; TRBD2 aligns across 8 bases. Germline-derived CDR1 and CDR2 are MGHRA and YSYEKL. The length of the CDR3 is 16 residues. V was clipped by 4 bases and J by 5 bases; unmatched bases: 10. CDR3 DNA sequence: TGCGCCAGCAGCCCCGATCCCGGGACTAGACACAATGAGCAGTTCTTC. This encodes CASSPDPGTRHNEQFF.

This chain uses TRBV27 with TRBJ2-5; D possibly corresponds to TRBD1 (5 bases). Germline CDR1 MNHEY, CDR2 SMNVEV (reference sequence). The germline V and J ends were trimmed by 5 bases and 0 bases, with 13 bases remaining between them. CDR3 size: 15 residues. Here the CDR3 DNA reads TGTGCCAGCAGTCATCAATCAGGGAACCAAGAGACCCAGTACTTC. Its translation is CASSHQSGNQETQYF.

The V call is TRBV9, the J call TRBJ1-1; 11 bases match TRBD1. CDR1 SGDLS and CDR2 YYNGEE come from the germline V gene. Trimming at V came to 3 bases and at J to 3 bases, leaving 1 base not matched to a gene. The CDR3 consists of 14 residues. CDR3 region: CASSAGQGDTEAFF. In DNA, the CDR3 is TGTGCCAGCAGCGCGGGACAGGGGGACACTGAAGCTTTCTTT. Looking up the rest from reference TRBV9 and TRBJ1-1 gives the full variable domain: DSGVTQTPKHLITATGQRVTLRCSPRSGDLSVYWYQQSLDQGLQFLIQYYNGEERAKGNILERFSAQQFPDLHSELNLSSLELGDSALYFCASSAGQGDTEAFFGQGTRLTVV.

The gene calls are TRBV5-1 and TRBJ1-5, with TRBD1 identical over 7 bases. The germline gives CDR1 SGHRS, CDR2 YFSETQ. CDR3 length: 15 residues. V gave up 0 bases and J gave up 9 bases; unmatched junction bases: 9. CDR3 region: CASSLAGGGRSPQHF. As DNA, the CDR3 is TGCGCCAGCAGCTTGGCCGGAGGGGGCCGGTCGCCCCAGCATTTT.

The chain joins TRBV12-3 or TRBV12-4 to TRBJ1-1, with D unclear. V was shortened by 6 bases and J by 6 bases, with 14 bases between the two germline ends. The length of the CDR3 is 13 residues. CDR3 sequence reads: CASSLLVTAEAFF. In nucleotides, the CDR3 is TGTGCCAGCAGCCTGCTGGTTACGGCTGAAGCTTTCTTT.

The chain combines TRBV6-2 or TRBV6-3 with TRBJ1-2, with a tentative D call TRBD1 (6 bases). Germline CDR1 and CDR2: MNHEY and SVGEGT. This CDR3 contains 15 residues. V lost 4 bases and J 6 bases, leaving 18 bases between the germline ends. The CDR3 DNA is TGTGCCAGCAGTTCCCCCCCCAGGGGACTACATGGCTACACCTTC. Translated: CASSSPPRGLHGYTF.

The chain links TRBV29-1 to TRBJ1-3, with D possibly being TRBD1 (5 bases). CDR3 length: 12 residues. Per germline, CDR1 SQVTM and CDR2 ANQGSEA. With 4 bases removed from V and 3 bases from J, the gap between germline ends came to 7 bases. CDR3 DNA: TGCAGCGTTGCAGGGAATGGAAACACCATATATTTT. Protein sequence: CSVAGNGNTIYF.

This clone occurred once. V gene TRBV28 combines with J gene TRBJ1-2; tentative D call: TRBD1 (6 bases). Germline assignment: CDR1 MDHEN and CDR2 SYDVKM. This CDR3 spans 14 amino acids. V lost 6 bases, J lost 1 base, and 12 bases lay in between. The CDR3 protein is CASRGAVGNYGYTF. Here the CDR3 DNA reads TGTGCCAGCAGGGGGGCGGTCGGTAACTATGGCTACACCTTC.

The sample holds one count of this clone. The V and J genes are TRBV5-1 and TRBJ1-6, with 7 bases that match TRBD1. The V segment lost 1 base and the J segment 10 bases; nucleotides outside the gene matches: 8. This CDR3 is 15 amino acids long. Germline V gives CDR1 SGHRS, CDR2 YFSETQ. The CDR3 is CASSLMEGARSPLHF. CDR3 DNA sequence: TGCGCCAGCAGCTTGATGGAGGGGGCTCGATCACCCCTCCACTTT.

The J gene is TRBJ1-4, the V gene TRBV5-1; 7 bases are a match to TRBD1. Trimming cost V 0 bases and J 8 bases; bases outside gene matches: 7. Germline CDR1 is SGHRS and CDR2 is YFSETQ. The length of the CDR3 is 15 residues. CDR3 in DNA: TGCGCCAGCAGCTTGGTAGGGGGCGCACGGGAAAAACTGTTTTTT. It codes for CASSLVGGAREKLFF.

This CDR3 reads CASSVHATGPGGQETQYF. CDR3 DNA sequence: TGTGCCAGCAGTGTCCATGCTACCGGTCCGGGAGGGCAGGAGACCCAGTACTTC. The rearrangement links TRBV6-1 to TRBJ2-5; the match to TRBD2 covers 8 bases. This CDR3 has 18 amino acids. The germline gives CDR1 MNHNS, CDR2 SASEGT. Unmatched junction bases numbered 18, after V lost 4 bases and J lost 5 bases.

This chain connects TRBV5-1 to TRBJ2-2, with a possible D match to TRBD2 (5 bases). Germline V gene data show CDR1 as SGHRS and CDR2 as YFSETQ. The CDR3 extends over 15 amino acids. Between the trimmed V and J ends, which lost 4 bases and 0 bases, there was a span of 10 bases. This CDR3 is CASSLSGSNTGELFF. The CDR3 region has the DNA TGCGCCAGCAGCCTGTCGGGGTCGAACACCGGGGAGCTGTTTTTT.

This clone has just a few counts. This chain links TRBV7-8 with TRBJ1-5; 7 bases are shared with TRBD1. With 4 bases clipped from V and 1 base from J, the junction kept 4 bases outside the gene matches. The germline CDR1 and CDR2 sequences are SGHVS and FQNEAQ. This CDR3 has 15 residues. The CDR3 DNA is TGTGCCAGCAGCTCGACAGGGAGGAGCAATCAGCCCCAGCATTTT. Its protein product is CASSSTGRSNQPQHF.

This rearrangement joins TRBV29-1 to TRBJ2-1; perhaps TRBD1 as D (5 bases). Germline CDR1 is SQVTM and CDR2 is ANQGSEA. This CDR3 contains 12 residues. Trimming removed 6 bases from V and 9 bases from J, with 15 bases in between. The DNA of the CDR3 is TGCAGCGTCGTGATTCAGGGCTTTGAGCAGTTCTTC. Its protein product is CSVVIQGFEQFF.

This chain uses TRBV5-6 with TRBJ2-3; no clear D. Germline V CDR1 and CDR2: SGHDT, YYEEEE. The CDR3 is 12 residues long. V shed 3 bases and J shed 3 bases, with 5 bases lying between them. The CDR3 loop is CASSWATDTQYF. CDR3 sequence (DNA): TGTGCCAGCAGCTGGGCAACAGATACGCAGTATTTT.

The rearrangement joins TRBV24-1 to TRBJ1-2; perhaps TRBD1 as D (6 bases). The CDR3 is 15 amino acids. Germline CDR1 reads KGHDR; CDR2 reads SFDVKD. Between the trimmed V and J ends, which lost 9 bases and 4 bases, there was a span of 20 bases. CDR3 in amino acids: CATSRGEGAVYGYTF. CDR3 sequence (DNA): TGTGCCACCTCGAGGGGGGAGGGTGCGGTCTATGGCTACACCTTC.

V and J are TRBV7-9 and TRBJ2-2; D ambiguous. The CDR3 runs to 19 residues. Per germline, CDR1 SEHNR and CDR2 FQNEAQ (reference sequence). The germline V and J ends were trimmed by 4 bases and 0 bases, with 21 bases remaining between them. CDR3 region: CASSSLYLLRQTNTGELFF. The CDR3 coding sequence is TGTGCCAGCAGCTCACTTTATTTGCTCAGGCAGACGAACACCGGGGAGCTGTTTTTT. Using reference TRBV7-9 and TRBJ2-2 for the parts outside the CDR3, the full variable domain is DTGVSQNPRHKITKRGQNVTFRCDPISEHNRLYWYRQTLGQGPEFLTYFQNEAQLEKSRLLSDRFSAERPKGSFSTLEIQRTEQGDSAMYLCASSSLYLLRQTNTGELFFGEGSRLTVL.

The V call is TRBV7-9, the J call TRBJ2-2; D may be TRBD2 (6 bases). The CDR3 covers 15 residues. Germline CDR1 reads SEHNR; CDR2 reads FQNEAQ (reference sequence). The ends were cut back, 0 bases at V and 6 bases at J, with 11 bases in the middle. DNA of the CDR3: TGTGCCAGCAGCTTAGCGATGGGGGGTCCCGGGGAGCTGTTTTTT. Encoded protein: CASSLAMGGPGELFF.

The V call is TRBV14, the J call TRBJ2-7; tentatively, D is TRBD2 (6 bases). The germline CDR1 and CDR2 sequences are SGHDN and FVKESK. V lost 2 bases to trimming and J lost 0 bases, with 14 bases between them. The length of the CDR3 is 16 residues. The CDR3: CASSQNPDGSSYEQYF. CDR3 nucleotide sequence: TGTGCCAGCAGCCAAAATCCGGACGGGAGCTCCTACGAGCAGTACTTC.

CDR3 DNA sequence: TGTGCCAGCAGTTTAGTACAGGGGAGGGAGACCCAGTACTTC. Its translation is CASSLVQGRETQYF. The rearrangement links TRBV28 to TRBJ2-5; tentative D call: TRBD1 (7 bases). V lost 2 bases and J 5 bases, leaving 12 bases between the germline ends. CDR1 and CDR2 (germline): MDHEN, SYDVKM. This CDR3 spans 14 amino acids.

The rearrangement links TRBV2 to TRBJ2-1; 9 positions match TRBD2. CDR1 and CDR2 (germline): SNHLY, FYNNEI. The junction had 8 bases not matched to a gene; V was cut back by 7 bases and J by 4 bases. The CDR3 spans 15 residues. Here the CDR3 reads CASTPLAGEYNEQFF. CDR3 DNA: TGTGCCAGCACTCCCTTAGCGGGAGAGTACAATGAGCAGTTCTTC.

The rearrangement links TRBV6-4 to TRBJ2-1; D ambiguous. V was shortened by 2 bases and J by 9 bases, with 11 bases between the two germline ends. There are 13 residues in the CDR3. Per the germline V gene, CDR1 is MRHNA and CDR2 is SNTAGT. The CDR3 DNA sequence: TGTGCCAGCAGTGACCGGGTAGGCAGTGAGCAGTTCTTC. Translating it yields CASSDRVGSEQFF.

CDR3 sequence (DNA): TGTGCCAGCTCACAAAACGACAAAATCTACGAGCAGTACTTC. Its protein is CASSQNDKIYEQYF. The chain recombines TRBV18 with TRBJ2-7, with D hard to call. CDR1 and CDR2 (germline): KGHSH, LQKENI. The CDR3 is 14 residues long. V lost 4 bases, J lost 3 bases, and 13 bases lay in between.

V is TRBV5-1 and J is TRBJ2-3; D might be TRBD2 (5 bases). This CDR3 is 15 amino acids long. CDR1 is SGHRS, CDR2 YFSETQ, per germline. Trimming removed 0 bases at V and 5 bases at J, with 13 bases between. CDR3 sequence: CASSLDGNWGDTQYF. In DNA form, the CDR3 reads TGCGCCAGCAGCTTGGACGGGAATTGGGGAGATACGCAGTATTTT.